There are many counts of the clone carrying this TCR beta chain. This record comes from a study of immune characterization of retroperitoneal liposarcoma. The CDR3 consists of 12 residues. V was pared by 3 bases and J by 8 bases, with 8 bases between. From germline, CDR1 is WNHNN and CDR2 SYGVQD (reference sequence). One entry per CDR3 protein results from TCRdb running MiXCR on the PCR reads. The sample comprises around 20,000 distinct CDR3 sequences, approximately 35% of which are singletons, and less than 8.5% rests with the top ten. The clonotype originates from a male donor with retroperitoneal liposarcoma. The rearrangement links TRBV10-1 to TRBJ2-1; TRBD1 might be the D (6 bases). Sequencing input: blood. In DNA form, the CDR3 reads TGCGCCAGCAGTGACAGGGGCCATGAGCAGTTCTTC. Its protein product is CASSDRGHEQFF.